This entry features one TCR beta chain sequence. This clone was detected only a few times. The clone's antigen remains unknown. Per-base quality was not reported, and no clone a single base away is much larger than it. The entry originates in a study of T cell responses to AZD1222 COVID-19 vaccine (dated by TCRdb to 2020 to 2022). Regarding the complete study: TCR sequencing was performed for 230 to 250 trial participants, of whom around 200 were given two doses of AZD1222 and around 26 were given two doses of MenACWY control vaccine. Trial participants were enrolled by age into 18-55, 56-69 and 70-plus year subgroups, with roughly 160, 29 and 62 TCR-sequenced participants respectively.

The CDR3 regions of human TCRbeta chains were analyzed by immunosequencing. As for how the authors treated the data: TCRs in the repertoires were matched against a reference library of SARS-CoV-2-specific TCRs that had been generated with the MIRA antigen-specificity platform. Breadth was defined as the fraction of unique TCRs that were SARS-CoV-2-associated. Depth was defined as the fraction of total T cells that were SARS-CoV-2-associated. Using the MIRA data, each spike-specific TCR was assigned both to the spike region to which the TCR was reactive and to a CD4 or CD8 class. Log10-transformed breadth and depth values were compared by one-way ANOVA with Sidak's multiple comparisons tests. TCRdb retrieved this table from immuneACCESS and kept in-frame rearrangements only. Not all clones are present; in checked studies, unresolved V genes account for under half, and no reason is known for the remainder. V and J calls and clone size come straight from that table; D and trimming were deduced from the DNA. This sample is represented by about 180,000 clones; 70% to 90% of them were singletons. The biggest ten clones account for roughly a quarter of the sample.

From the cysteine through the phenylalanine, the CDR3 covers 16 amino acids. The DNA shown is the 48-base CDR3, in frame from base 1. The germline V gene encodes CDR1 LNHNV and CDR2 YYDKDF (reference sequence). The V end gives up 9 bases and the J end 0 bases, leaving 11 bases in the junction not matched to a gene. The time point tag for this specimen amounts to: about 28 days (+/-7) after the second vaccine dose. AZD1222 recipients with second doses at about 4 weeks or about 12 weeks were pooled, because spike-specific TCR depth and breadth did not differ between schedules. Vaccinee samples came from UK trials COV001 and COV002, including a single-blind randomized controlled phase 2/3 trial of AZD1222 (ChAdOx1 nCoV-19) in healthy adults. For TCRbeta chain sequencing, PBMC samples were collected from trial participants at day 0 and at day 28 after the second dose. Overall study outcomes, separate from this receptor: The whole spike protein was spanned by vaccine-associated CD4 TCRs, and dominant responses were seen in regions 160-218 and 743-854. Because no day 14 peak-response samples were available, the repertoires could be characterized only after the peak T cell response. Conclusions about previously exposed vaccinees are limited because only five to seven AZD1222 recipients were SARS-CoV-2 seropositive at baseline. Spike-specific TCR breadth and depth rose significantly after two AZD1222 doses compared with day 0 and with MenACWY recipients. Participants were mostly white British, with more females than males. The authors suggested clonal diversity may have been underestimated. Reportedly, close to half of the unique spike-specific TCRs recognized epitopes lying outside the regions that are mutated in the B.1.351 and B.1.1.7 variants. The 56-69-year group was small, and its depth increase did not reach significance, likely because of low power.

Sequenced here: peripheral blood, sampled 28 days after the second AZD1222 dose. The sequence came from an adult who received the AZD1222 COVID-19 vaccine. Here the chain combines TRBV15 and TRBJ1-5; TRBD1 matches 7 bases in the middle. The DNA is as follows: TGTGCCACTCAGCCTGGGACAGCCTATAGCAATCAGCCCCAGCATTTT. This translates into CATQPGTAYSNQPQHF.